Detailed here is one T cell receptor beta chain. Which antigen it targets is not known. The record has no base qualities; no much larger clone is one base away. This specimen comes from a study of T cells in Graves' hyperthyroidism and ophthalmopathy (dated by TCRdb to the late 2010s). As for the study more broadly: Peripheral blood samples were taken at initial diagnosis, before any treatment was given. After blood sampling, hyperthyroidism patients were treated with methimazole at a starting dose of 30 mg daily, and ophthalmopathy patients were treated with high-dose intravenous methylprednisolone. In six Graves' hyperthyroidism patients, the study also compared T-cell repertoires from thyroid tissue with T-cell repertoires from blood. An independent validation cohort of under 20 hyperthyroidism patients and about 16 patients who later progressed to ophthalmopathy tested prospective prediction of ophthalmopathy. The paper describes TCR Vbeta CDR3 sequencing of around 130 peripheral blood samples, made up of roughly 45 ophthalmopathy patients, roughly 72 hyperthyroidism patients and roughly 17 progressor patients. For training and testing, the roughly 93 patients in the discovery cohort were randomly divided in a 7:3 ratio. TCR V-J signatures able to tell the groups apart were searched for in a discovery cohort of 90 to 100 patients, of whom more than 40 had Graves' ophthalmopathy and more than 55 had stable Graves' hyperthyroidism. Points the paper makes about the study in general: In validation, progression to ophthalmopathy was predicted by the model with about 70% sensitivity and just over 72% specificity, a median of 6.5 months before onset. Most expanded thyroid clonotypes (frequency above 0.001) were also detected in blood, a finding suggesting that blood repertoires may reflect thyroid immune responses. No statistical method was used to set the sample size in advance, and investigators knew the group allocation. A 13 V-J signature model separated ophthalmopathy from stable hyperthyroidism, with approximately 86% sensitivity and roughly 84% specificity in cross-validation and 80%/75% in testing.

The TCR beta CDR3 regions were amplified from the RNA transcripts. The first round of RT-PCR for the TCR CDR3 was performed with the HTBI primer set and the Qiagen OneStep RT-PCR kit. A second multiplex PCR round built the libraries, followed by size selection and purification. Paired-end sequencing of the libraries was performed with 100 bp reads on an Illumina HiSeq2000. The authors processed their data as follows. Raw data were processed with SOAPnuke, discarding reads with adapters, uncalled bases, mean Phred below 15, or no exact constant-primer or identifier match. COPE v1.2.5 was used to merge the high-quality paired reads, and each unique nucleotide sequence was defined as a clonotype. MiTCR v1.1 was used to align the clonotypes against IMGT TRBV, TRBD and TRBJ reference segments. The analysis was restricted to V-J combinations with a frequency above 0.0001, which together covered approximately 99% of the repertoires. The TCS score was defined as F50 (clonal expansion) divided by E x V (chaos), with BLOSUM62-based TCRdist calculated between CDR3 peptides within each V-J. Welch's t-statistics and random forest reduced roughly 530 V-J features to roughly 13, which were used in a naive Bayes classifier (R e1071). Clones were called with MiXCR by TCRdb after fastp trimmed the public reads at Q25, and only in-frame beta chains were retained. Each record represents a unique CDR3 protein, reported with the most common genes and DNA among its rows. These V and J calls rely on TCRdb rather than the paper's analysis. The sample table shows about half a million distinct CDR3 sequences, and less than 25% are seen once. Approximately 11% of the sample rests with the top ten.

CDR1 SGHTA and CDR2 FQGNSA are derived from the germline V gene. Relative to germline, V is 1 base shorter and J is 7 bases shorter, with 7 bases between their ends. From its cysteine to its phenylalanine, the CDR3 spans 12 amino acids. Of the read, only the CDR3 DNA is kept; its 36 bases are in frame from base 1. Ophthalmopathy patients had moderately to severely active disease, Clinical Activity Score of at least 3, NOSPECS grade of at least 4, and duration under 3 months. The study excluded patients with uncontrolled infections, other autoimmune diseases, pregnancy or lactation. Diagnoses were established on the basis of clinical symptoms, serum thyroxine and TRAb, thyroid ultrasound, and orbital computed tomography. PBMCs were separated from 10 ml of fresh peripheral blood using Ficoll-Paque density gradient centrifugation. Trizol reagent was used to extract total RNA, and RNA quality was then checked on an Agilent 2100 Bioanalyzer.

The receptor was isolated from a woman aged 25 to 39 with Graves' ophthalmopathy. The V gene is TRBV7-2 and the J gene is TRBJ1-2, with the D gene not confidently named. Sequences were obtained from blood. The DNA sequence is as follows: TGTGCCAGCAGCTTAGTTGGCACTGGCTACACCTTC. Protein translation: CASSLVGTGYTF.